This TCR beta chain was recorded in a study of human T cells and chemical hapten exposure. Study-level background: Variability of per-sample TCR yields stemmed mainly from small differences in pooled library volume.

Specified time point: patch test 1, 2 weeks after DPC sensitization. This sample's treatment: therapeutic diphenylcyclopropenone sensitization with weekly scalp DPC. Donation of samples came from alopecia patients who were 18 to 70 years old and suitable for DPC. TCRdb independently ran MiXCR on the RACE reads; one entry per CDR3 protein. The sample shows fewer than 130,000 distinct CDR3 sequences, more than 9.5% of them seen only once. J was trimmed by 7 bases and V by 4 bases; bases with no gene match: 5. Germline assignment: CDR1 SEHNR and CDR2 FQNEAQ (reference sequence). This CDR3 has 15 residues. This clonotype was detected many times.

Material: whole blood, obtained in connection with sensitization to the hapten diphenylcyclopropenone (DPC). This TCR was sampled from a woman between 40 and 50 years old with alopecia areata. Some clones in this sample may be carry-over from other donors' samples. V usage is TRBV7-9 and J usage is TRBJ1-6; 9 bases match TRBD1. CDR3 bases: TGTGCCAGCAGCTCAACCGGGACAGGGAATTCACCCCTCCACTTT. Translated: CASSSTGTGNSPLHF.